This entry is about one T cell receptor beta chain. It lacks a known antigen. Base qualities are not provided; no much larger clone lies one nucleotide away. Library creation used RT-PCR. Data came from an Illumina HiSeq 2500. TCRdb reran the public reads through fastp at Q25 and MiXCR, keeping productive beta chains. Each entry merges the rows of one CDR3 protein and shows their most common DNA and genes. The sample table contains hundreds of thousands of distinct CDR3 sequences; only one count was recorded for approximately 7.1% of them. The ten biggest clones cover 10% to 15% of the sample. The CDR3 holds 12 amino acids from the cysteine to the phenylalanine. Left in the record is the CDR3 DNA by itself, 36 bases read in frame from the first base. Relative to germline, V is 2 bases shorter and J is 7 bases shorter, with 9 bases between their ends. The CDR1 and CDR2 encoded by the germline V gene are SGHAT and FQNNGV.

The source of the sample is a study of response to subunit inactivated influenza vaccine (dated by TCRdb to 2016 to 2018). Concerning the study at large: Deep quantitative T cell receptor repertoire profiling was used in the study to track responses to a trivalent subunit inactivated influenza vaccine.

Overall study results and their limits: The authors suggested that each seasonal influenza vaccination may recruit only a limited number of new T cells.

Recombination joined TRBV11-2 with TRBJ2-7; no D segment can be confidently identified. Sequences were derived from PBMCs from blood, sampled 23 to 25 months after vaccination. The receptor was isolated from a man aged 50 to 69 who received an inactivated influenza vaccine. Donor details come from another sample of the same person, matched by shared clones. Read as DNA, the sequence is TGTGCCAGCAGCTTAACAGAGTTTGAGCAGTACTTC. It translates to CASSLTEFEQYF.